The rows below give T cell receptor beta chains drawn from one sample of a study of patients and donors after allogeneic stem cell transplantation. TCRdb reanalysed the RT-PCR reads using MiXCR and keeps one entry per CDR3 protein. Of approximately 170,000 distinct CDR3 sequences in the sample, roughly 24% are singletons; the top ten hold roughly 27%. Sequencing input: blood, either unsorted or a sorted T cell fraction (not recorded which). All receptors derive from a human donor who was either an allogeneic HSCT recipient or a stem cell or donor lymphocyte infusion donor (not recorded which). It is not recorded whose cells these are; they may come from a transplant donor. Both conserved end residues are part of each CDR3. Fields, in order: CDR3 protein, CDR3 DNA, J gene, V gene, D gene, clone size. D genes are given only for firm matches. Rows may omit the clone size; those that give it use once, few, many or a size class.

cdr3_aa: CASRDRADYGYTF; cdr3_nt: TGTGCCAGCAGAGACAGGGCCGACTATGGCTACACCTTC; j_call: TRBJ1-2; v_call: TRBV5-8; d_call: TRBD1; clone_size: few
cdr3_aa: CASSVATVSYEQYF; cdr3_nt: TGTGCCAGCAGCGTAGCGACAGTCTCCTACGAGCAGTACTTC; j_call: TRBJ2-7; v_call: TRBV9; d_call: NA; clone_size: NA
cdr3_aa: CASSHLDRGRTEAFF; cdr3_nt: TGTGCCAGCAGCCATTTGGACAGGGGGCGAACTGAAGCTTTCTTT; j_call: TRBJ1-1; v_call: TRBV3-1; d_call: TRBD1; clone_size: NA
cdr3_aa: CASSTTSMGFNQPQHF; cdr3_nt: TGTGCCAGCAGTACTACATCCATGGGGTTCAATCAGCCCCAGCATTTT; j_call: TRBJ1-5; v_call: TRBV7-9; d_call: NA; clone_size: NA
cdr3_aa: CASSLPIVNEQFF; cdr3_nt: TGTGCCAGCAGCTTACCCATAGTCAATGAGCAGTTCTTC; j_call: TRBJ2-1; v_call: TRBV7-2; d_call: NA; clone_size: NA
cdr3_aa: CATSDLVRAPYEQYF; cdr3_nt: TGTGCCACCAGTGATTTGGTCAGGGCCCCCTACGAGCAGTACTTC; j_call: TRBJ2-7; v_call: TRBV24-1; d_call: NA; clone_size: NA
cdr3_aa: CASSSPTSGSYNEQFF; cdr3_nt: TGTGCCAGCAGCTCCCCTACTAGCGGGTCATACAATGAGCAGTTCTTC; j_call: TRBJ2-1; v_call: TRBV11-3; d_call: TRBD2; clone_size: NA
cdr3_aa: CASSLYYRRRDTEAFF; cdr3_nt: TGTGCCAGCAGTTTATACTACCGACGTCGGGACACTGAAGCTTTCTTT; j_call: TRBJ1-1; v_call: TRBV27; d_call: NA; clone_size: NA
cdr3_aa: CASSYSMGRVEGYTF; cdr3_nt: TGTGCCAGCAGTTACTCCATGGGCAGGGTGGAAGGCTACACCTTC; j_call: TRBJ1-2; v_call: TRBV6-5; d_call: NA; clone_size: few
cdr3_aa: CASSSFNAYGYTF; cdr3_nt: TGTGCCAGCAGCTCTTTTAACGCCTATGGCTACACCTTC; j_call: TRBJ1-2; v_call: TRBV7-2; d_call: NA; clone_size: NA
cdr3_aa: CASSQDRVNTEAFF; cdr3_nt: TGCGCCAGCAGCCAAGACAGGGTGAACACTGAAGCTTTCTTT; j_call: TRBJ1-1; v_call: TRBV4-1; d_call: NA; clone_size: few
cdr3_aa: CSARADASGLNNEQFF; cdr3_nt: TGCAGTGCTAGAGCGGACGCTAGCGGACTTAACAATGAGCAGTTCTTC; j_call: TRBJ2-1; v_call: TRBV20-1; d_call: TRBD2; clone_size: NA
cdr3_aa: CAIIKGDGYTF; cdr3_nt: TGTGCCATCATCAAAGGCGATGGCTACACCTTC; j_call: TRBJ1-2; v_call: TRBV10-3; d_call: NA; clone_size: NA
cdr3_aa: CASSPSYSYEQYF; cdr3_nt: TGTGCCAGCAGCCCCAGCTACAGCTACGAGCAGTACTTC; j_call: TRBJ2-7; v_call: TRBV7-9; d_call: NA; clone_size: NA
cdr3_aa: CASSVQGSTNEKLFF; cdr3_nt: TGCGCCAGCTCTGTCCAGGGATCGACTAATGAAAAACTGTTTTTT; j_call: TRBJ1-4; v_call: TRBV5-1; d_call: NA; clone_size: NA
cdr3_aa: CASSLGGRYSGNTIYF; cdr3_nt: TGTGCCAGCAGCTTAGGGGGCAGATACTCTGGAAACACCATATATTTT; j_call: TRBJ1-3; v_call: TRBV7-9; d_call: NA; clone_size: few
cdr3_aa: CSAREVGVNSTDTQYF; cdr3_nt: TGCAGTGCTAGAGAGGTGGGGGTAAACTCCACAGATACGCAGTATTTT; j_call: TRBJ2-3; v_call: TRBV20-1; d_call: NA; clone_size: few
cdr3_aa: CASSRTGGVYGYTF; cdr3_nt: TGTGCCAGCAGTCGCACAGGGGGGGTCTATGGCTACACCTTC; j_call: TRBJ1-2; v_call: TRBV27; d_call: TRBD1; clone_size: few
cdr3_aa: CASRWTGIIEELFF; cdr3_nt: TGTGCCAGCAGGTGGACAGGGATTATTGAGGAGCTGTTTTTT; j_call: TRBJ2-2; v_call: TRBV12-3/TRBV12-4; d_call: TRBD1; clone_size: NA
cdr3_aa: CSVVDPGGTDTQYF; cdr3_nt: TGCAGCGTTGTCGATCCGGGAGGCACAGATACGCAGTATTTT; j_call: TRBJ2-3; v_call: TRBV29-1; d_call: NA; clone_size: few
cdr3_aa: CASRGVIGELFF; cdr3_nt: TGTGCCAGCAGAGGGGTTATCGGGGAGCTGTTTTTT; j_call: TRBJ2-2; v_call: TRBV7-9; d_call: NA; clone_size: NA
cdr3_aa: CASRPPDGLDIQYF; cdr3_nt: TGTGCCAGCAGGCCCCCCGATGGTCTAGACATTCAGTACTTC; j_call: TRBJ2-4; v_call: TRBV6-5; d_call: NA; clone_size: once
cdr3_aa: CASTILRQSLTDTQYF; cdr3_nt: TGTGCCAGCACCATCTTGCGGCAGTCCCTCACAGATACGCAGTATTTT; j_call: TRBJ2-3; v_call: TRBV7-9; d_call: NA; clone_size: few
cdr3_aa: CSASSLGKVRIYNSPLHF; cdr3_nt: TGCAGTGCTTCCTCCCTTGGGAAAGTCCGGATCTATAATTCACCCCTCCACTTT; j_call: TRBJ1-6; v_call: TRBV20-1; d_call: NA; clone_size: few
cdr3_aa: CATSRSSSLAGYNEQFF; cdr3_nt: TGTGCCACCAGCAGATCCTCCTCACTAGCGGGCTACAATGAGCAGTTCTTC; j_call: TRBJ2-1; v_call: TRBV15; d_call: TRBD2; clone_size: NA
cdr3_aa: CASSHPWGGRYEQYF; cdr3_nt: TGTGCCAGCAGCCACCCCTGGGGGGGACGCTACGAGCAGTACTTC; j_call: TRBJ2-7; v_call: TRBV14; d_call: TRBD2; clone_size: NA
cdr3_aa: CSVESRGNYGYTF; cdr3_nt: TGCAGCGTTGAGTCCAGGGGGAACTATGGCTACACCTTC; j_call: TRBJ1-2; v_call: TRBV29-1; d_call: TRBD1; clone_size: few
cdr3_aa: CASRDRGNTGELFF; cdr3_nt: TGTGCCTCCCGGGACAGGGGGAACACCGGGGAGCTGTTTTTT; j_call: TRBJ2-2; v_call: TRBV30; d_call: TRBD1; clone_size: NA
cdr3_aa: CASSYGQQNNEKLFF; cdr3_nt: TGTGCCAGCAGTTACGGTCAGCAAAATAATGAAAAACTGTTTTTT; j_call: TRBJ1-4; v_call: TRBV6-6; d_call: NA; clone_size: NA
cdr3_aa: CSARVVGEGGPQHF; cdr3_nt: TGCAGTGCTAGAGTGGTTGGTGAGGGTGGACCCCAGCATTTT; j_call: TRBJ1-5; v_call: TRBV20-1; d_call: NA; clone_size: NA
cdr3_aa: CSVEKGAGANVLTF; cdr3_nt: TGCAGCGTTGAAAAGGGGGCTGGGGCCAACGTCCTGACTTTC; j_call: TRBJ2-6; v_call: TRBV29-1; d_call: NA; clone_size: NA
cdr3_aa: CSARDKRQGDERAFF; cdr3_nt: TGCAGTGCTAGAGATAAGCGACAGGGGGACGAACGCGCTTTCTTT; j_call: TRBJ1-1; v_call: TRBV20-1; d_call: TRBD1; clone_size: NA
cdr3_aa: CAISESSANLNTEAFF; cdr3_nt: TGTGCCATCAGTGAGTCTTCCGCTAACCTGAACACTGAAGCTTTCTTT; j_call: TRBJ1-1; v_call: TRBV10-3; d_call: NA; clone_size: NA
cdr3_aa: CASSGIVYTEAFF; cdr3_nt: TGTGCCAGCAGCGGGATAGTTTACACTGAAGCTTTCTTT; j_call: TRBJ1-1; v_call: TRBV7-2; d_call: NA; clone_size: NA
cdr3_aa: CASRIQLSTGGNEKLFF; cdr3_nt: TGTGCCAGCAGAATCCAACTTTCGACAGGGGGTAACGAAAAACTGTTTTTT; j_call: TRBJ1-4; v_call: TRBV6-2/TRBV6-3; d_call: TRBD1; clone_size: few
cdr3_aa: CASSLGQGGYEQYF; cdr3_nt: TGTGCCAGCAGTCTGGGACAGGGCGGATACGAGCAGTACTTC; j_call: TRBJ2-7; v_call: TRBV6-6; d_call: TRBD1; clone_size: NA
cdr3_aa: CASSFGQISEKLFF; cdr3_nt: TGTGCCAGCAGTTTTGGGCAGATTTCCGAAAAACTGTTTTTT; j_call: TRBJ1-4; v_call: TRBV12-3/TRBV12-4; d_call: NA; clone_size: few
cdr3_aa: CSASIGPAPPAFF; cdr3_nt: TGCAGTGCTAGTATAGGGCCGGCACCCCCTGCTTTCTTT; j_call: TRBJ1-1; v_call: TRBV20-1; d_call: NA; clone_size: many
cdr3_aa: CASSLVAGRAPSSYNEQFF; cdr3_nt: TGTGCCAGCAGCTTAGTGGCCGGGAGGGCCCCGAGCTCCTACAATGAGCAGTTCTTC; j_call: TRBJ2-1; v_call: TRBV7-6; d_call: TRBD2; clone_size: once
cdr3_aa: CASSLIVASETQYF; cdr3_nt: TGTGCCAGCAGCTTAATTGTAGCGTCGGAGACCCAGTACTTC; j_call: TRBJ2-5; v_call: TRBV7-2; d_call: NA; clone_size: once
cdr3_aa: CASSFADPSGEQYF; cdr3_nt: TGCGCCAGCAGCTTCGCGGACCCTTCCGGGGAGCAGTACTTC; j_call: TRBJ2-7; v_call: TRBV5-1; d_call: NA; clone_size: many
cdr3_aa: CATSELTGQGNTEAFF; cdr3_nt: TGTGCCACCAGTGAGCTAACAGGGCAGGGAAACACTGAAGCTTTCTTT; j_call: TRBJ1-1; v_call: TRBV24-1; d_call: NA; clone_size: NA
cdr3_aa: CSVDWGNYGYTF; cdr3_nt: TGCAGCGTTGATTGGGGAAACTATGGCTACACCTTC; j_call: TRBJ1-2; v_call: TRBV29-1; d_call: NA; clone_size: many